Below are 6 T cell receptor beta chains sequenced from a single sample in a study of beta chain features in type 1 diabetes. Antigen specificity for these receptors is unknown. Sequencing targeted expressed TCRB transcripts, as all isolated RNA had been reverse transcribed. Profiled with immunoSEQ multiplex PCR; TCRdb holds only in-frame clones, not every one. The sample carries a few hundred thousand clones, 11% recorded once. Study findings and constraints: In all four CD4+ subsets, TCRB CDR3 length was significantly, moderately reduced in type 1 diabetes.

Material for sequencing was naive CD4+ T cells from blood. The receptors stem from a man aged 25-40 years with type 1 diabetes.

The sample holds a few counts of this clone. The chain is built from TRBV7-9 and TRBJ1-1; a weak D match, TRBD1 (6 bases). Germline V gives CDR1 SEHNR, CDR2 FQNEAQ (reference sequence). The V gene lost 1 base and the J gene lost 3 bases, with 15 bases spanning the gap. The CDR3 has 16 amino acids. CDR3 protein: CASSLVRSEGDTEAFF. DNA for the CDR3: TGTGCCAGCAGCTTAGTACGGAGTGAGGGGGACACTGAAGCTTTCTTT.

The V call is TRBV18, the J call TRBJ1-4, with D unresolved. The germline V gene encodes CDR1 KGHSH and CDR2 LQKENI. CDR3 length: 12 residues. Deletions cut 1 base from V and 8 bases from J, with 5 bases between. The CDR3 nucleotides are TGTGCCAGCTCACCACAGGAGGAAAAACTGTTTTTT. Protein product: CASSPQEEKLFF.

This clone was seen more than once but under ten times. This chain links TRBV9 with TRBJ2-7; tentatively, D is TRBD2 (5 bases). V gave up 2 bases and J gave up 3 bases, with 15 bases separating them. CDR1 and CDR2 (germline): SGDLS, YYNGEE. The CDR3 is 15 amino acids. CDR3 residues: CASSVGSSTDYEQYF. The DNA for the CDR3 is TGTGCCAGCAGCGTCGGTTCTAGCACGGACTACGAGCAGTACTTC.

The chain has TRBV9 and TRBJ1-2; 9 positions agree with TRBD1. Germline lookup yields CDR1 SGDLS and CDR2 YYNGEE. Unmatched junction bases numbered 3, after V lost 2 bases and J lost 4 bases. This CDR3 is 14 amino acids long. This CDR3 is CASSVEDRGYGYTF. DNA for the CDR3: TGTGCCAGCAGCGTGGAGGACAGGGGCTATGGCTACACCTTC.

The sample holds a few counts of this clone. The chain uses TRBV30 and TRBJ1-4; 7 nucleotides match TRBD1. The germline gives CDR1 GTSNPN, CDR2 SVGIG (reference sequence). J was trimmed by 0 bases and V by 7 bases; bases with no gene match: 8. This CDR3 is built from 15 residues. The CDR3: CALSTGLATNEKLFF. The CDR3 DNA is TGTGCCTTGTCGACAGGGCTAGCAACTAATGAAAAACTGTTTTTT. Full variable domain (rest looked up from reference TRBV30 and TRBJ1-4): SQTIHQWPATLVQPVGSPLSLECTVEGTSNPNLYWYRQAAGRGLQLLFYSVGIGQISSEVPQNLSASRPQDRQFILSSKKLLLSDSGFYLCALSTGLATNEKLFFGSGTQLSVL.

The rearrangement uses TRBV10-3 and TRBJ1-1; the D gene is possibly TRBD1 (6 bases). The CDR3 contains 12 residues. V was shortened by 5 bases and J by 5 bases, with 9 bases between the two germline ends. The germline gives CDR1 ENHRY, CDR2 SYGVKD. The CDR3 sequence: CAISPQGTEAFF. The CDR3 coding sequence is TGTGCCATCAGTCCCCAGGGGACTGAAGCTTTCTTT.